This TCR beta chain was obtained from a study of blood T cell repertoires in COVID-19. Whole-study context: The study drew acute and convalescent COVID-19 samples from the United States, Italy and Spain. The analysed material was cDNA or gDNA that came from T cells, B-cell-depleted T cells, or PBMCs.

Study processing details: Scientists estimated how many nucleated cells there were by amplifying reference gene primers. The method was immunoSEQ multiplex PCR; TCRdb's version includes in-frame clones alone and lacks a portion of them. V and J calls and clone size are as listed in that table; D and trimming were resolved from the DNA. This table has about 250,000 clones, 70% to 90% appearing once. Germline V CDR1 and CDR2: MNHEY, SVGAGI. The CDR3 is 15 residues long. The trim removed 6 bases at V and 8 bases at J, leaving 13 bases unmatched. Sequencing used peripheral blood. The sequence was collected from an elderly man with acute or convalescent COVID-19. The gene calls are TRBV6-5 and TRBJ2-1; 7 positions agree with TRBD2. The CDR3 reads CASSSGGGRRDEQFF. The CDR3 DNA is TGTGCCAGCAGCTCGGGAGGCGGGAGACGAGATGAGCAGTTCTTC.